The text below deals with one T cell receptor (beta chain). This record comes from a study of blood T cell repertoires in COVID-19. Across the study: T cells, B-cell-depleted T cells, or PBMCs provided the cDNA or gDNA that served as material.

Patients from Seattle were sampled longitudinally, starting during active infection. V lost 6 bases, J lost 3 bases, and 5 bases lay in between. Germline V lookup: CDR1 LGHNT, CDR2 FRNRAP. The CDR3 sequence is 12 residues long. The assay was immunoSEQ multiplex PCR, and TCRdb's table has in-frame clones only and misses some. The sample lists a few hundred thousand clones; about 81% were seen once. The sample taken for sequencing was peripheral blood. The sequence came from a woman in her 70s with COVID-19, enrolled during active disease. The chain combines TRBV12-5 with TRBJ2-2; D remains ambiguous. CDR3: CASGLYTGELFF. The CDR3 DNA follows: TGTGCTAGTGGGCTATACACCGGGGAGCTGTTTTTT. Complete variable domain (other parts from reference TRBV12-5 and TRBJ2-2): DARVTQTPRHKVTEMGQEVTMRCQPILGHNTVFWYRQTMMQGLELLAYFRNRAPLDDSGMPKDRFSAEMPDATLATLKIQPSEPRDSAVYFCASGLYTGELFFGEGSRLTVL.